This TCR beta chain was identified during a study of CD8+ T cells in alopecia areata. The overall study: Those patients who were treated received oral tofacitinib, which was given at 5 to 10 mg twice daily for moderate-to-severe alopecia areata. General study findings and limits: It was lesional scalp, especially alopecia totalis/universalis, that showed higher clonality than normal scalp.

This CDR3 has 15 amino acids. V lost 4 bases to trimming and J lost 5 bases; unmatched junction nucleotides: 7. Germline assignment: CDR1 SGHRS and CDR2 YFSETQ. This clone was observed a handful of times. Its antigen remains unknown. The study team obtained lesional scalp punch biopsies and peripheral blood from alopecia areata patients. RNA was extracted and reverse transcribed into cDNA as the sequencing template. Sequencing was performed with immunoSEQ multiplex PCR; in TCRdb, only in-frame clones are kept and a portion is missing. The sample records around 140,000 clones, approximately 50% being singletons.

This specimen was CD4+ T cells sorted from blood, taken at week 0. The chain is built from TRBV5-1 and TRBJ2-5; TRBD2 matches at 11 bases. The sequence was obtained from a human donor with alopecia areata. CDR3: CASSPLAGGRETQYF. CDR3 sequence (DNA): TGCGCCAGCAGCCCCCTAGCGGGAGGCCGTGAGACCCAGTACTTC.